Listed here is a single T cell receptor beta chain. Its antigen is currently unknown. An end of the junction does not agree with germline; a read error may underlie this. The time point was: blood 4 weeks post-SBRT, at nephrectomy. Treatment reported: 15 Gy SBRT to primary tumor, nephrectomy 4 weeks later. Nephrectomy followed 15 Gy stereotactic body radiation by 4 weeks. Serial blood draws occurred at baseline and 2 and 4 weeks post-SBRT. This renal cell carcinoma was of the clear cell type. This specimen belongs to a study of radiation and T cells in renal cell carcinoma. Study results and caveats: No pretreatment tumor biopsies were available for baseline clonotypes.

The CDR3 spans 14 residues. CDR1 is SNHLY, CDR2 FYNNEI, per germline. Generated by immunoSEQ multiplex PCR, the TCRdb table keeps only in-frame clones and is missing some. The sample lists roughly 90,000 clones; just under 85% were seen once. The receptor's source is a man aged 45-60 years with renal cell carcinoma. The rearrangement joins TRBV2 to TRBJ1-5; D is unclear. The sample was blood, taken from a patient whose treatment included radiotherapy and nephrectomy. The CDR3 DNA is TGTGCCAGCAGAGAAGACGGTAGCAATCAGCCCCAGCATTTT. Protein sequence: CASREDGSNQPQHF.